This TCR beta chain was obtained from a study of preoperative IRX-2 immunotherapy in early breast cancer. V was clipped by 9 bases and J by 6 bases; unmatched bases: 13. Germline lookup yields CDR1 MGHDK and CDR2 SYGVNS. There are 15 residues in the CDR3. Described treatment: preoperative locoregional IRX-2 cytokine immunotherapy. Preoperative locoregional IRX-2 cytokine immunotherapy was tested in the phase Ib source study. This table comes from immunoSEQ multiplex PCR, and its TCRdb copy is limited to in-frame clones, with some not included. The table includes 1,000 to 1,300 clones, roughly 74% detected once.

The clonotype comes from a human donor with breast cancer. V usage is TRBV25-1 and J usage is TRBJ2-1; TRBD2 aligns across 8 bases. This specimen consisted of tumor tissue, obtained before IRX-2 immunotherapy. CDR3 sequence (DNA): TGTGCCAGTTCGATAGCGGGGTTGAGAGGCAATGAGCAGTTCTTC. As protein: CASSIAGLRGNEQFF.